A selection of T cell receptor beta chains follows, all from one sample in a study of blood T cells in healthy people across ages. TCRdb independently ran MiXCR on the 5' RACE reads; one entry per CDR3 protein. The table has some 760,000 distinct CDR3 sequences, about 25% seen once; the top ten hold around 3.6%. In addition, the sample was reused for a study of T cells of mothers and their children.

Sequenced: blood. The source is a boy between 10 and 17 years old in good health. Each CDR3 is given with its conserved first and last residue. For some rows the clone size is stated as once, few or many, or as a class when expanded; others skip it.

j_gene: TRBJ1-4; abundance: NA; len: 15; v_gene: TRBV2; CDR3aa: CASSADAGFNEKLFF
j_gene: TRBJ2-5; abundance: NA; len: 16; v_gene: TRBV7-2; CDR3aa: CASSLVGALTQETQYF
j_gene: TRBJ1-1; abundance: NA; len: 16; v_gene: TRBV6-1; CDR3aa: CASSHSPGQLNTEAFF
j_gene: TRBJ2-7; abundance: once; len: 14; v_gene: TRBV5-1; CDR3aa: CASSLEGTTNEQYF
j_gene: TRBJ2-5; abundance: few; len: 17; v_gene: TRBV4-3; CDR3aa: CASSHSIRGLAEETQYF
j_gene: TRBJ2-2; abundance: once; len: 16; v_gene: TRBV20-1; CDR3aa: CSAREGLAGDTGELFF
j_gene: TRBJ2-3; abundance: NA; len: 14; v_gene: TRBV15; CDR3aa: CATSRGAGADTQYF
j_gene: TRBJ2-3; abundance: few; len: 14; v_gene: TRBV4-3; CDR3aa: CASSQSRGADTQYF
j_gene: TRBJ2-1; abundance: NA; len: 14; v_gene: TRBV20-1; CDR3aa: CSARVAGGLNEQFF
j_gene: TRBJ1-1; abundance: few; len: 14; v_gene: TRBV7-8; CDR3aa: CASSSFRENTEAFF
j_gene: TRBJ2-7; abundance: once; len: 14; v_gene: TRBV5-4; CDR3aa: CASSWGGQPYEQYF
j_gene: TRBJ2-7; abundance: NA; len: 12; v_gene: TRBV6-2/TRBV6-3; CDR3aa: CASSKDTYEQYF
j_gene: TRBJ2-5; abundance: NA; len: 14; v_gene: TRBV7-8; CDR3aa: CASSLAAGKETQYF
j_gene: NA; abundance: NA; len: 13; v_gene: TRBV25-1; CDR3aa: CASSGTSPREQFF
j_gene: TRBJ2-1; abundance: NA; len: 17; v_gene: TRBV10-3; CDR3aa: CAISGSLIAPTYNEQFF